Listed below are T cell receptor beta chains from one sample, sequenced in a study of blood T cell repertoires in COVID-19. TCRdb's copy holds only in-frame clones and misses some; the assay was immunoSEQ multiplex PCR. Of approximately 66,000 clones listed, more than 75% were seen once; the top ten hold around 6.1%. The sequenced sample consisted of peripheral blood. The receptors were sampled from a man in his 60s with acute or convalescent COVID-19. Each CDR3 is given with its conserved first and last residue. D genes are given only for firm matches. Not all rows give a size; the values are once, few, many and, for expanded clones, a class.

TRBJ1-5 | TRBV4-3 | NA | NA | TGCGCCAGCAGCGGAGGGGTGGATCAGCCCCAGCATTTT | CASSGGVDQPQHF
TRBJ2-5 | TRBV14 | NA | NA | TGTGCCAGCAGTAGACAGGACCAAGAGACCCAGTACTTC | CASSRQDQETQYF
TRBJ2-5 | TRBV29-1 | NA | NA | TGCAGCGCCCCCGAGGGCCGGGAGACCCAGTACTTC | CSAPEGRETQYF
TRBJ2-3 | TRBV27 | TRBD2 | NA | TGTGCCAGCAGTTTAAATCCCCCACGAAGCGGGGGAACTAGCACAGATACGCAGTATTTT | CASSLNPPRSGGTSTDTQYF
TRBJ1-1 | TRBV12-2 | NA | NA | TGTGCAAGTCGCATAACCAGGGGGAGCACTGAAGCTTTCTTT | CASRITRGSTEAFF
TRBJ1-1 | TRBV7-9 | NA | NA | TGTGCCAGCAGCCGGGGGGTATCGGTCACTGAAGCTTTCTTT | CASSRGVSVTEAFF
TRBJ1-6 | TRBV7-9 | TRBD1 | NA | TGTGCCAGCAGCTTATATAGGGACAGGGGGCAATCACCCCTCCACTTT | CASSLYRDRGQSPLHF
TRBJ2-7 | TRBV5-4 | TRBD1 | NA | TGTGCCAGCAGCTTGGGACAGGGACCCCTCTACGAGCAGTACTTC | CASSLGQGPLYEQYF
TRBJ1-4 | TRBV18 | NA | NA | TGTGCCAGCTCACTCAGGGGCCCATCCGAAAAACTGTTTTTT | CASSLRGPSEKLFF
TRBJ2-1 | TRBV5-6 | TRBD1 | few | TGTGCCAGCAGCGGCAGCGGGACAGGGGTGTTCAATGAGCAGTTCTTC | CASSGSGTGVFNEQFF
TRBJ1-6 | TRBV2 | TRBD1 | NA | TGTGCCAGCAGCGCCCGACAGGGGTTCAATTCACCCCTCCACTTT | CASSARQGFNSPLHF
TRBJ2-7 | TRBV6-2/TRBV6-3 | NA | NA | TGTGCCAGCAGTTACTCCAGCAGGGCCCACTCCTACGAGCAGTACTTC | CASSYSSRAHSYEQYF
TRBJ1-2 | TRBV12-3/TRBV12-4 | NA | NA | TGTGCCAGCAGTTGGGCGTATGGCTACACCTTC | CASSWAYGYTF
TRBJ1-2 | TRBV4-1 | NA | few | TGCGCCAGCAGCCAAGCTATCGGGGGCTATGGCTACACCTTC | CASSQAIGGYGYTF
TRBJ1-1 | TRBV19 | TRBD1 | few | TGTGCCAGTAGCTACAGGGGCATGAACACTGAAGCTTTCTTT | CASSYRGMNTEAFF
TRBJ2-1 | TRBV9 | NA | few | TGTGCCAGCAGCCTACGGGACAATGAGCAGTTCTTC | CASSLRDNEQFF
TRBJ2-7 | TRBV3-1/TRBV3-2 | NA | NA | TGTGCCAGCAGCCAACGAGGGAGCAACGAGCAGTACTTC | CASSQRGSNEQYF
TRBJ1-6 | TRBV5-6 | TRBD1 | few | TGTGCCAGCAGCTGGCCGGGACAGAGGAATTCACCCCTCCACTTT | CASSWPGQRNSPLHF
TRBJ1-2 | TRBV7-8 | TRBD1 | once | TGTGCCAGCAGCCCGAGACAGGGCTATGGCTACACCTTC | CASSPRQGYGYTF
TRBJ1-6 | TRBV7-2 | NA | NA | TGTGCCAGCAGCTTAGGGGCAGGCCTCTACTCACCCCTCCACTTT | CASSLGAGLYSPLHF
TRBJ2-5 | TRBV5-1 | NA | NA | TGCGCCAGCAGCGAACGGGAGTGGGGTGGAGAGACCCAGTACTTC | CASSEREWGGETQYF
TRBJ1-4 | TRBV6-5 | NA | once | TGTGCCAGTTCTCAGCGGGACCCTAATGAAAAACTGTTTTTT | CASSQRDPNEKLFF
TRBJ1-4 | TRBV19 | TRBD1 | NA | TGTGCCAGCGGGACAGGGGTTGGAAAACTGTTTTTT | CASGTGVGKLFF
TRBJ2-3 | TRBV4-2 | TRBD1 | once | TGTGCCAGCAGCCAAGATCAACAGGGGGCGGCAGATACGCAGTATTTT | CASSQDQQGAADTQYF
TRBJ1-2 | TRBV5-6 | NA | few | TGTGCCAGCAGATCGCGGGGGCCCTCCACCTTC | CASRSRGPSTF
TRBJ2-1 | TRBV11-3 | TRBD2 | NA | TGTGCCAGCAGCCACGGGACTAGTTGGGAGCAGTTCTTC | CASSHGTSWEQFF
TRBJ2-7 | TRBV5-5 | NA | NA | TGTGCCAGCAGCTTGGCCAGAGTGACGGGCGAGCAGTACTTC | CASSLARVTGEQYF
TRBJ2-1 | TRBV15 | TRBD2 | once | TGTGCCACCAGCAGAGAGCGGGGGGATTACAATGAGCAGTTCTTC | CATSRERGDYNEQFF
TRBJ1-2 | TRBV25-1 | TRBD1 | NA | TGTGCCAGCAGTGAAGGCGGGACAGTGGGAAACTATGGCTACACCTTC | CASSEGGTVGNYGYTF
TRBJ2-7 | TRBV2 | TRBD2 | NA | TGTGCCAGTACCCCAGCGGGGGGCACCTACGAGCAGTACTTC | CASTPAGGTYEQYF
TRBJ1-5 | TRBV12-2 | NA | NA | TGTGCAAGTCGCTCCCGACAGGGGAGAATTTCTTGCAATCAGCCCCAGCATTTT | CASRSRQGRISCNQPQHF
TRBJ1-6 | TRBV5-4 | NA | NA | TGTGCCAGCAGATGGCAGGGAGGAAATTCACCCCTCCACTTT | CASRWQGGNSPLHF
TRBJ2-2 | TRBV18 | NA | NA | TGTGCCAGCTCACCAAGGACAGCCAACACCGGGGAGCTGTTTTTT | CASSPRTANTGELFF
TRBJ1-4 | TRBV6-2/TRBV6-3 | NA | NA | TGTGCCAGCAGTCCCGGGACAACAACTAATGAAAAACTGTTTTTT | CASSPGTTTNEKLFF
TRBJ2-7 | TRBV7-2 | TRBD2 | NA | TGTGCCAGCAGCTTAGGGGGGGGCTCCTACGAGCAGTACTTC | CASSLGGGSYEQYF
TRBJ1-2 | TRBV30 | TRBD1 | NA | TGTGCCTGGAGTACAGGGGGCTATGGCTACACCTTC | CAWSTGGYGYTF
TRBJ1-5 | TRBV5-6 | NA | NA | TGTGCCAGCAGCACCAGGGGAGGGGATCAGCCCCAGCATTTT | CASSTRGGDQPQHF
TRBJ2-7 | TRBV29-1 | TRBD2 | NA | TGCAGCGTTGTAGGAGCGGGGGGCGAGCAGTACTTC | CSVVGAGGEQYF
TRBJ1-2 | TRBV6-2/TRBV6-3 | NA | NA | TGTGCCAGCAGTCAGGCAGGTGGCTACACCTTC | CASSQAGGYTF
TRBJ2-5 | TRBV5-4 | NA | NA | TGTGCCAGCAGCTTGGTAGTTGGAGCCCAAGAGACCCAGTACTTC | CASSLVVGAQETQYF
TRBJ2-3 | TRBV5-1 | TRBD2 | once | TGCGCCAGCAGCTTGGGCGGGGGGGCCGCAGATACGCAGTATTTT | CASSLGGGAADTQYF
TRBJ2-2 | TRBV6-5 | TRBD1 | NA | TGTGCCAGCAAGAATAGGGGGCACGGCGGGGAGCTGTTTTTT | CASKNRGHGGELFF
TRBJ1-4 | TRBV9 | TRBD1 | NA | TGTGCCAGCAGTCCAGGACAGGGAAAAGTTGAAAAACTGTTTTTT | CASSPGQGKVEKLFF
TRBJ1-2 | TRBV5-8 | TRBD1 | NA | TGTGCCAGCATTCCGACAGGGAACTATGGCTACACCTTC | CASIPTGNYGYTF